The 3 T cell receptor beta chains below were found in one sample sequenced in a study of monozygotic twins with inflammatory bowel disease. TCRdb reprocessed the 5' RACE reads and reports one entry per CDR3 protein, with no DNA. This sample's clone table lists 150,000 to 200,000 distinct CDR3 sequences. Sample: blood. Receptors originate from a human donor with ulcerative colitis or Crohn's disease, or a healthy co-twin of an affected twin (not recorded which).

This chain links TRBV6-5 with TRBJ2-7; TCRdb selects TRBD2, and the lack of DNA leaves this call unchecked. CDR3 length: 16 residues. Germline V gene sequence: CDR1 MNHEY, CDR2 SVGAGI. CDR3 amino acids: CASSYSIGEGAYEQYF.

The chain couples TRBV27 to TRBJ1-1; TCRdb outputs TRBD1, but without DNA this stays unchecked. Germline V gene lookup returns CDR1 MNHEY and CDR2 SMNVEV (reference sequence). The CDR3 has 15 residues. CDR3 sequence reads: CATRRGDRENTEAFF.

This CDR3 is CASSLASGGTINNEQFF. This chain uses TRBV5-1 with TRBJ2-1; absent DNA, TCRdb's TRBD1 call cannot be checked. The length of the CDR3 is 17 residues. CDR1 SGHRS and CDR2 YFSETQ come from the germline V gene.